This T cell receptor beta chain came from a study of T-cell reconstitution after alpha-beta-depleted transplantation in children. This sample's TCRbeta library carried unique molecular identifier barcodes. TCRdb fed the PCR reads into MiXCR, producing one record per CDR3 protein. Of about 240,000 distinct CDR3 sequences listed, more than 10% were seen once; the top ten hold approximately 2.9%. The sequence was collected from a human donor who donated a stem cell graft to a child with acute lymphoblastic leukemia. Source: PBMCs from the stem cell graft donor, taken from the stem cell graft.

The DNA of the CDR3 is TGTGCCAGCAGTTTAAGGACAGGGAATTTCGACGAGCAGTACTTC. This encodes CASSLRTGNFDEQYF. This sequence joins TRBV12-3 or TRBV12-4 and TRBJ2-7, with 8 bases fitting TRBD1. This CDR3 is 15 amino acids long. After removal of 2 bases from V and 5 bases from J, the junction contained 8 bases not matched to a gene.